This TCR beta chain was retrieved from a study of CD8+CD57+ T cells in acquired aplastic anemia. Study-wide background: An average of around 3.5 ug of DNA was obtained from sorted CD4+ and CD8+ cells. Study-wide points: Patients and controls shared 25 to 35 CD8+ CDR3 sequences, highly expressed in patients.

V shed 3 bases, J shed 1 base, and the junction held 1 base outside the gene matches. The CDR3 extends over 15 amino acids. Germline V gives CDR1 LNHDA, CDR2 SQIVND (reference sequence). For this clonotype: What it binds is unknown.

CDR3 and TCR beta VDJ profiling relied on genomic DNA as the template. TCRdb analysed the reads with MiXCR anew, one entry per CDR3 protein. Of about 64,000 distinct CDR3 sequences listed, less than 65% are singletons. This TCR was recovered from a human donor in good health, serving as a control. Sequencing was performed on sorted CD4+, CD8+, or CD8+CD57+ T cells (not recorded which) from PBMCs. The V gene is TRBV19, the J gene TRBJ2-1; 9 bases are shared with TRBD2. The CDR3 region is CASSMSGGSYNEQFF. In DNA, the CDR3 is TGTGCCAGTAGTATGAGCGGGGGGTCCTACAATGAGCAGTTCTTC.